This entry features one T cell receptor (beta chain) sequence. J gave up 3 bases and V 3 bases, and 6 bases lay outside the gene matches. The CDR3 is 17 residues long. From germline, CDR1 is SGHRS and CDR2 YFSETQ. This sample was included in a study of blood T cell repertoires in COVID-19. Study-level information: COVID-19 samples from acute and convalescent phases originated in the United States, Italy and Spain. Sources were T cells, B-cell-depleted T cells, or PBMCs; the material itself was cDNA or gDNA.

The Seattle patients, enrolled during active infection, were followed longitudinally. Per the study methods: The assay estimated nucleated cells by amplifying reference gene primers. Here immunoSEQ multiplex PCR was the method, and the copy in TCRdb shows in-frame clones only, minus some. That table furnishes V, J and clone size, whereas the DNA furnished D and trimming. The sample carries over 200,000 clones, approximately 90% recorded once. The sequencing input was peripheral blood. This rearrangement joins TRBV5-1 to TRBJ1-4; 12 bases map to TRBD1. This receptor was taken from a man aged 25-45 years with COVID-19, enrolled during active disease. This CDR3 reads CASSSGTGGWSNEKLFF. The CDR3, as DNA: TGCGCCAGCAGCTCCGGGACAGGGGGCTGGTCTAATGAAAAACTGTTTTTT. Based on the CDR3 plus reference TRBV5-1 and TRBJ1-4, the full variable domain is KAGVTQTPRYLIKTRGQQVTLSCSPISGHRSVSWYQQTPGQGLQFLFEYFSETQRNKGNFPGRFSGRQFSNSRSEMNVSTLELGDSALYLCASSSGTGGWSNEKLFFGSGTQLSVL.